The 13 T cell receptor beta chains below come from one sample, sequenced in a study of blood T cell repertoires in COVID-19. Libraries were prepared by immunoSEQ multiplex PCR; TCRdb keeps only in-frame clonotypes and omits some of them. The sample has tens of thousands of clones; roughly four fifths are singletons. The specimen sequenced was peripheral blood. The receptors here all came from a man younger than 40 with COVID-19, enrolled during active disease.

The DNA for the CDR3 is TGCGCCAGCAGTTTAGAGCGGGAGTCATCCCATGAGCAGTTCTTC. Amino acid sequence: CASSLERESSHEQFF. The chain uses TRBV10-1 and TRBJ2-1, with TRBD2 matching 8 bases. Trimming at V came to 5 bases and at J to 8 bases, leaving 11 bases not matched to a gene. From germline, CDR1 is WNHNN and CDR2 SYGVQD (reference sequence). The CDR3 runs 15 residues.

The chain recombines TRBV5-1 with TRBJ2-2, with 8 bases aligning to TRBD2. This CDR3 is built from 15 residues. The ends lost 3 bases at V and 3 bases at J; junction bases unmatched: 4. Germline V gives CDR1 SGHRS, CDR2 YFSETQ. The CDR3 sequence is CASSWVAGHTGELFF. CDR3 bases: TGCGCCAGCAGCTGGGTAGCGGGGCACACCGGGGAGCTGTTTTTT.

This chain joins TRBV19 and TRBJ2-7; possible D gene TRBD1, 5 bases. Germline CDR1 is LNHDA and CDR2 is SQIVND (reference sequence). This CDR3 has 15 amino acids. V lost 6 bases and J lost 4, with 19 bases in between. As DNA, the CDR3 is TGTGCCAGTAGACAAACAGGAGTAGGTTGGTACGAGCAGTACTTC. The encoded protein is CASRQTGVGWYEQYF.

The gene calls are TRBV10-3 and TRBJ2-1, with 7 bases matching TRBD1. The CDR3 length is 14 residues. V trimming: 0 bases; J trimming: 6 bases; junction bases outside the gene matches: 2. CDR1 ENHRY and CDR2 SYGVKD come from the germline V gene. The CDR3 coding sequence is TGTGCCATCAGTGAGTCGGGGACAGCCAATGAGCAGTTCTTC. It is translated as CAISESGTANEQFF.

The V call is TRBV18, the J call TRBJ1-2, with D possibly matching TRBD1 (6 bases). Germline V gives CDR1 KGHSH, CDR2 LQKENI. This CDR3 spans 15 amino acids. Trimming removed 2 bases from V and 4 bases from J, with 14 bases in between. CDR3 sequence reads: CASSPSRDTSYGYTF. CDR3 nucleotide sequence: TGTGCCAGCTCACCAAGCCGGGACACAAGCTATGGCTACACCTTC. Full variable domain (outside the CDR3, taken from reference TRBV18 and TRBJ1-2): NAGVMQNPRHLVRRRGQEARLRCSPMKGHSHVYWYRQLPEEGLKFMVYLQKENIIDESGMPKERFSAEFPKEGPSILRIQQVVRGDSAAYFCASSPSRDTSYGYTFGSGTRLTVV.

The rearrangement joins TRBV24-1 to TRBJ1-1, with no clear D. V was pared by 3 bases and J by 8 bases, with 12 bases between. The CDR3 consists of 13 residues. In germline, CDR1 is KGHDR, CDR2 SFDVKD. DNA of the CDR3: TGTGCCACCAGTGATGCCTTATACAGAGAAGCTTTCTTT. Protein: CATSDALYREAFF.

This rearrangement joins TRBV10-3 to TRBJ1-4; TRBD1 is a possible D gene (5 bases). The CDR3 totals 14 residues. V was trimmed by 4 bases and J by 4 bases, leaving 10 bases between them. Germline V gene lookup returns CDR1 ENHRY and CDR2 SYGVKD. The CDR3 coding sequence is TGTGCCATCAGTGGTGAGACAGTTAATGAAAAACTGTTTTTT. This codes for CAISGETVNEKLFF.

The CDR3 sequence: CASSLFSTGGKTGELFF. The CDR3 coding sequence is TGTGCCAGCAGTTTATTTAGTACAGGGGGGAAAACCGGGGAGCTGTTTTTT. The chain is built from TRBV27 and TRBJ2-2, with TRBD1 matching over 8 bases. The length of the CDR3 is 17 residues. CDR1 and CDR2 (germline): MNHEY, SMNVEV (reference sequence). J lost 5 bases, V lost 1 base, and 9 bases had no gene match.

The J gene is TRBJ2-7, the V gene TRBV10-3; D remains ambiguous. CDR1 is ENHRY and CDR2 is SYGVKD in the germline V gene. CDR3 size: 15 residues. Trimming removed 2 bases at V and 4 bases at J, with 15 bases between. The CDR3 protein is CAISESSTSIYEQYF. The CDR3 bases are TGTGCCATCAGTGAGAGCTCAACCTCTATATACGAGCAGTACTTC.

The rearrangement uses TRBV9 and TRBJ2-7, with 7 bases aligning to TRBD2. Germline assignment: CDR1 SGDLS and CDR2 YYNGEE. The CDR3 length is 14 residues. Trimming took 2 bases from V and 3 from J; bases not matched to a gene: 5. This CDR3 is CASSVGGVSYEQYF. The CDR3 bases are TGTGCCAGCAGCGTGGGAGGGGTCAGCTACGAGCAGTACTTC.

This clone turned up a few times. This chain's CDR3 is CASSLSAGKQEEKLFF. The CDR3 DNA reads as TGTGCCAGCAGTTTGTCAGCGGGCAAACAAGAAGAAAAACTGTTTTTT. The chain has TRBV6-2 or TRBV6-3 and TRBJ1-4; D call uncertain. V was clipped by 4 bases and J by 8 bases, with 20 bases between them. This CDR3 comprises 16 residues. The germline V gene encodes CDR1 MNHEY and CDR2 SVGEGT.

This chain connects TRBV19 to TRBJ1-1; D is uncertain. V dropped 0 bases and J dropped 3 bases, with 8 bases sitting between them. This CDR3 is 14 amino acids long. Germline values: CDR1 LNHDA, CDR2 SQIVND (reference sequence). CDR3: CASSIEARDTEAFF. CDR3 coding DNA: TGTGCCAGTAGTATAGAGGCCCGGGACACTGAAGCTTTCTTT. The whole variable domain, filled in from reference TRBV19 and TRBJ1-1, reads DGGITQSPKYLFRKEGQNVTLSCEQNLNHDAMYWYRQDPGQGLRLIYYSQIVNDFQKGDIAEGYSVSREKKESFPLTVTSAQKNPTAFYLCASSIEARDTEAFFGQGTRLTVV.

V usage is TRBV9 and J usage is TRBJ2-3; D remains unclear. V lost 5 bases, J lost 1 base, and 8 bases lay in between. This CDR3 region has 13 residues. Germline V gene sequence: CDR1 SGDLS, CDR2 YYNGEE. In nucleotides, the CDR3 is TGTGCCAGCAGTGACTTGGGCACAGATACGCAGTATTTT. Its protein is CASSDLGTDTQYF.